These 27 T cell receptor beta chains came from one sample sequenced in a study of response to subunit inactivated influenza vaccine. TCRdb called the RT-PCR reads again in MiXCR, with one record for every CDR3 protein. The sample records about 780,000 distinct CDR3 sequences, less than 20% being singletons. The input for sequencing was PBMCs from blood, taken about 5 days after vaccination. These receptors came from a man between 45 and 60 years old who received an inactivated influenza vaccine.

Notes on this clonotype: This may arise from a read error, as a much more abundant clone is one base away. The chain uses TRBV27 and TRBJ2-5; unclear D gene. In germline, CDR1 is MNHEY, CDR2 SMNVEV (reference sequence). The V end lost 3 bases, the J end lost 5 bases, and 1 base lay between the germline ends. CDR3 size: 10 residues. The CDR3 DNA follows: TGTGCCAGCAGTTTTGAGACCCAGTACTTC. It translates to CASSFETQYF.

This rearrangement joins TRBV20-1 to TRBJ2-1; 10 positions agree with TRBD2. Germline V gene lookup returns CDR1 DFQATT and CDR2 SNEGSKA (reference sequence). This CDR3 has 15 amino acids. The J segment lost 3 bases and the V segment lost 6 bases, leaving 8 bases of the junction unmatched. DNA for the CDR3: TGCAGTGCCGACGTAGCGGGGGGCCACTACAATGAGCAGTTCTTC. Residues: CSADVAGGHYNEQFF.

The chain joins TRBV12-3 or TRBV12-4 to TRBJ2-2, with TRBD2 as a possible D gene (5 bases). The germline V and J ends were trimmed by 7 bases and 4 bases, with 16 bases remaining between them. The CDR3 spans 15 residues. The chain's CDR3 is CASTTEVIGTGELFF. The DNA for the CDR3 is TGTGCCAGCACTACGGAGGTTATTGGCACCGGGGAGCTGTTTTTT.

A remark on this clonotype: A much larger clone lies a single base off, so this may be a read error. The DNA of the CDR3 is TGCAGTGCTAGAGTTGCTGTAAACACCATATATTTT. Its protein is CSARVAVNTIYF. The V call is TRBV20-1, the J call TRBJ1-3; D is unclear. CDR1 and CDR2 from the germline V gene are DFQATT and SNEGSKA (reference sequence). Trimming cost V 1 base and J 6 bases, with 7 bases left between them. This CDR3 has 12 residues.

This clonotype was observed a few times. The J gene is TRBJ2-2, the V gene TRBV9; the match to TRBD2 covers 7 bases. The J segment lost 3 bases and the V segment lost 3 bases, leaving 8 bases of the junction unmatched. Per germline, CDR1 SGDLS and CDR2 YYNGEE. The CDR3 extends over 16 amino acids. CDR3 in DNA: TGTGCCAGCAGCGAGTGGACTAGTGAATACACCGGGGAGCTGTTTTTT. Amino acid sequence: CASSEWTSEYTGELFF.

The V gene is TRBV15, the J gene TRBJ2-1; D may be TRBD2 (5 bases). Germline V gene data show CDR1 as LNHNV and CDR2 as YYDKDF (reference sequence). Trimming stripped 1 base from V and 9 bases from J, with 19 bases between. The CDR3 contains 16 residues. The CDR3 reads CATSRGAGAVDIEQFF. The CDR3 bases are TGTGCCACCAGCAGAGGGGCGGGTGCGGTAGACATTGAGCAGTTCTTC. Complete variable domain (other parts from reference TRBV15 and TRBJ2-1): DAMVIQNPRYQVTQFGKPVTLSCSQTLNHNVMYWYQQKSSQAPKLLFHYYDKDFNNEADTPDNFQSRRPNTSFCFLDIRSPGLGDTAMYLCATSRGAGAVDIEQFFGPGTRLTVL.

The CDR3 loop is CASSPSGTPGWDTQYF. In DNA, the CDR3 is TGCGCCAGCAGCCCGTCCGGGACCCCAGGATGGGATACGCAGTATTTT. The chain combines TRBV4-3 with TRBJ2-3; D tentatively reads TRBD1 or TRBD2 (5 bases each). CDR1 and CDR2 from the germline V gene are LGHNA and YSLEER. The CDR3 consists of 16 residues. V was clipped by 4 bases and J by 6 bases, with 20 bases between them.

This clonotype was picked up many times. The rearrangement joins TRBV29-1 to TRBJ2-5; D remains unclear. Trimming took off 6 bases at V and 5 bases at J, with 7 bases between the two ends. CDR1 is SQVTM, CDR2 ANQGSEA, per germline. The CDR3 has 10 amino acids. CDR3 loop: CSVLMETQYF. The CDR3 coding sequence is TGCAGCGTACTCATGGAGACCCAGTACTTC. Based on the CDR3 plus reference TRBV29-1 and TRBJ2-5, the full variable domain is SAVISQKPSRDICQRGTSLTIQCQVDSQVTMMFWYRQQPGQSLTLIATANQGSEATYESGFVIDKFPISRPNLTFSTLTVSNMSPEDSSIYLCSVLMETQYFGPGTRLLVL.

This clonotype has a count of ten or more. The chain uses TRBV15 and TRBJ2-3; D is uncertain. The CDR3 is 16 amino acids. Germline CDR1 is LNHNV and CDR2 is YYDKDF (reference sequence). V dropped 0 bases and J dropped 6 bases, with 16 bases sitting between them. This CDR3 is CATSRDLSPHGDTQYF. CDR3 bases: TGTGCCACCAGCAGAGATTTAAGCCCCCACGGGGATACGCAGTATTTT.

Only a few counts were recorded for this clonotype. V gene TRBV2 combines with J gene TRBJ1-5; D uncertain. The CDR3 is 15 residues long. Trimming removed 0 bases at V and 0 bases at J, with 6 bases between. In germline, CDR1 is SNHLY, CDR2 FYNNEI. The CDR3 region is CASSEAAGSNQPQHF. In DNA form, the CDR3 reads TGTGCCAGCAGTGAAGCGGCGGGTAGCAATCAGCCCCAGCATTTT.

This clonotype has only a few counts. The CDR3 DNA follows: TGTGCCAGCACCCAAGACGGGGCAGGGGGCACTGAAGCTTTCTTT. Translating it yields CASTQDGAGGTEAFF. J is TRBJ1-1 and V is TRBV6-1; 7 bases match TRBD1. J was trimmed by 4 bases and V by 7 bases; bases with no gene match: 12. CDR3 length: 15 residues. Germline V gene lookup returns CDR1 MNHNS and CDR2 SASEGT.

The gene calls are TRBV20-1 and TRBJ2-1; D is ambiguous. Germline values: CDR1 DFQATT, CDR2 SNEGSKA (reference sequence). The CDR3 has 14 residues. Trimming took off 4 bases at V and 6 bases at J, with 16 bases between the two ends. This CDR3 reads CSATSRFRPNEQFF. For the CDR3, the DNA is TGCAGTGCTACATCCCGTTTTAGGCCCAATGAGCAGTTCTTC.

This clonotype was detected a few times. The genes are TRBV7-9 and TRBJ2-3; 7 bases line up with TRBD2. This CDR3 contains 15 residues. Germline CDR1 and CDR2: SEHNR and FQNEAQ (reference sequence). V trimming: 5 bases; J trimming: 4 bases; junction bases outside the gene matches: 9. The CDR3 sequence is CASSTMSGVADTQYF. The CDR3 DNA follows: TGTGCCAGCAGCACGATGAGCGGGGTGGCAGATACGCAGTATTTT.

This clonotype showed up just a few times. V usage is TRBV7-9 and J usage is TRBJ2-7; perhaps TRBD1 as D (6 bases). Germline loops: CDR1 SEHNR, CDR2 FQNEAQ (reference sequence). This CDR3 region has 13 residues. V was trimmed by 5 bases and J by 3 bases, leaving 11 bases between them. The CDR3 sequence is CASSTQGRYEQYF. The CDR3 nucleotides are TGTGCCAGCAGCACACAGGGACGCTACGAGCAGTACTTC.

The gene calls are TRBV18 and TRBJ2-6; D is uncertain. The CDR3 runs to 16 residues. Germline CDR1 reads KGHSH; CDR2 reads LQKENI. The germline V and J ends were trimmed by 0 bases and 4 bases, with 10 bases remaining between them. CDR3 nucleotides: TGTGCCAGCTCACCACCGTTCTTGTTCGGGGCCAACGTCCTGACTTTC. It yields the protein CASSPPFLFGANVLTF.

The V gene is TRBV7-9, the J gene TRBJ2-7; D possibly matches TRBD1 or TRBD2 (5 bases each). The V and J ends lost 5 bases and 0 bases respectively, with 17 bases between them. Per germline, CDR1 SEHNR and CDR2 FQNEAQ (reference sequence). This CDR3 is built from 16 residues. DNA for the CDR3: TGTGCCAGCAGCGCGTCCCGGGACCCACACTCCTACGAGCAGTACTTC. Translation gives CASSASRDPHSYEQYF.

V usage is TRBV7-6 and J usage is TRBJ2-1; 8 nucleotides align to TRBD1. V gave up 5 bases and J gave up 5 bases; unmatched junction bases: 5. CDR1 is SGHVS and CDR2 is FNYEAQ in the germline V gene. CDR3 length: 14 residues. CDR3 nucleotides: TGTGCCAGCAGCCCGACAGGGGTCAACAATGAGCAGTTCTTC. Translated, it gives CASSPTGVNNEQFF.

The rearrangement links TRBV5-5 to TRBJ2-5; 8 bases map to TRBD1. Germline CDR1 is SGHKS and CDR2 is YYEKEE (reference sequence). This CDR3 has 14 amino acids. V was clipped by 4 bases and J by 7 bases; unmatched bases: 9. CDR3 sequence: CASSQGTGTVTQYF. As DNA, the CDR3 is TGTGCCAGCAGCCAAGGGACAGGAACGGTGACCCAGTACTTC.

This clonotype was detected only a few times. The gene calls are TRBV20-1 and TRBJ1-2; D remains ambiguous. Looked up from germline, CDR1 is DFQATT and CDR2 is SNEGSKA (reference sequence). The CDR3 has 14 residues. V lost 0 bases and J lost 7, with 15 bases in between. CDR3 DNA: TGCAGTGCTAGAGAGGTGGGGTTGCACGCTGGCTACACCTTC. Translation: CSAREVGLHAGYTF.

The J gene is TRBJ2-1, the V gene TRBV3-1; the match to TRBD2 covers 8 bases. CDR1 is LGHDT and CDR2 is YNNKEL in the germline V gene (reference sequence). Trimming removed 4 bases from V and 2 bases from J; junction bases left unmatched: 10. The CDR3 contains 17 residues. CDR3 sequence (DNA): TGTGCCAGCAGCCGGACCCCGTCCGGGGGGGCCTACAATGAGCAGTTCTTC. It yields the protein CASSRTPSGGAYNEQFF.

In this sample, this clonotype turned up a few times. J is TRBJ2-2 and V is TRBV11-1; D remains unclear. From germline, CDR1 is SGHAT and CDR2 FQDESV (reference sequence). V lost 5 bases to trimming and J lost 4 bases, with 11 bases between them. There are 14 residues in the CDR3. The CDR3 protein is CASSLLVGTGELFF. In DNA form, the CDR3 reads TGTGCCAGCAGCCTCCTAGTCGGCACCGGGGAGCTGTTTTTT.

The chain employs TRBV29-1 and TRBJ2-5; D may be TRBD1 (6 bases). The CDR3 contains 15 residues. Germline V gives CDR1 SQVTM, CDR2 ANQGSEA. Trimming cost V 4 bases and J 5 bases, with 20 bases left between them. CDR3 residues: CSVVRGGHPAETQYF. The CDR3 DNA reads TGCAGCGTTGTCAGGGGCGGACACCCCGCGGAGACCCAGTACTTC.

The chain joins TRBV5-5 to TRBJ2-5; D is possibly TRBD2 (5 bases). The CDR3 has 15 residues. V was clipped by 0 bases and J by 5 bases, with 14 bases between them. Germline V gives CDR1 SGHKS, CDR2 YYEKEE (reference sequence). As DNA, the CDR3 is TGTGCCAGCAGCTTGGTGTTTCGGGATGCGGAGACCCAGTACTTC. Its protein is CASSLVFRDAETQYF. Drawing the rest from reference TRBV5-5 and TRBJ2-5, the complete variable domain is DAGVTQSPTHLIKTRGQQVTLRCSPISGHKSVSWYQQVLGQGPQFIFQYYEKEERGRGNFPDRFSARQFPNYSSELNVNALLLGDSALYLCASSLVFRDAETQYFGPGTRLLVL.

The V and J genes are TRBV30 and TRBJ2-6; D remains unclear. The V end lost 3 bases, the J end lost 3 bases, and 9 bases lay between the germline ends. Germline V gene sequence: CDR1 GTSNPN, CDR2 SVGIG (reference sequence). This CDR3 is 14 amino acids long. Written as DNA, the CDR3 is TGTGCCTGGAGAACCATGCTTGGGGCCAACGTCCTGACTTTC. It is translated as CAWRTMLGANVLTF.

The chain carries TRBV5-1 and TRBJ1-2; D uncertain. Germline CDR1 and CDR2: SGHRS and YFSETQ. CDR3 length equals 14 residues. Trimming stripped 2 bases from V and 4 bases from J, with 12 bases between. CDR3 DNA: TGCGCCAGCAGCTTAGGCGGACGGCTCTATGGCTACACCTTC. Its translation is CASSLGGRLYGYTF.

This clonotype was observed a handful of times. This chain uses TRBV12-3 or TRBV12-4 with TRBJ1-1; 8 positions agree with TRBD1. This CDR3 comprises 15 residues. J was trimmed by 4 bases and V by 4 bases; bases with no gene match: 8. CDR3 nucleotides: TGTGCCAGCAGTTCAGACAGGGGTCGGGGCACTGAAGCTTTCTTT. This codes for CASSSDRGRGTEAFF.

This clonotype occurred many times. This chain connects TRBV12-3 or TRBV12-4 to TRBJ1-5; perhaps TRBD1 as D (6 bases). This CDR3 spans 14 amino acids. The V and J ends lost 2 bases and 2 bases respectively, with 7 bases between them. The CDR3 bases are TGTGCCAGCAGTTTACGACAGGGCAATCAGCCCCAGCATTTT. This sequence encodes CASSLRQGNQPQHF.